This section outlines one T cell receptor beta chain sequence together with its context. Its antigen is still unknown. Per-base qualities were not stored, and no clone one base away is much larger. The data stem from a study of cytomegalovirus exposure and HLA in healthy donors (dated by TCRdb to about 2017). Study-level background: In an earlier analysis of under 750 of the donors, roughly 300 Gb of sequence data and 100 million or so unique TCR beta sequences from approximately 180 million T cells were reported. An early release covering roughly 580 HLA-typed donors comprised about 300 gigabases of sequencing data and around 80 million unique TCR sequences. Among the roughly 400 genotyped donors, around 81% belonged to the genetic ancestry cluster associated with self-reported Caucasian donors. The aim of the study was to test whether cataloging public T cell receptors could identify signatures of past pathogen exposure. The study used immunosequencing to profile the T cell repertoires of more than 650 subjects and linked those repertoires to cytomegalovirus serostatus. In addition to the first cohort of around 670 subjects, a separate validation cohort of over 90 different subjects was used. High-throughput TCR immunosequencing, statistical association of individual TCRs with disease status, and machine learning were combined to predict cytomegalovirus infection status. A later analysis re-analyzed previously published TCR beta repertoires from 550 to 700 donors and added high-resolution HLA genotyping to study TCR occurrence patterns. Rather than using new phenotypic data, the later analysis identified candidate immune exposures from TCR beta sequences and from how often those sequences occurred across donors. An earlier analysis of around 640 of the donors used high-throughput TCR beta sequencing to judge whether each TCR beta V gene segment behaved as functional or pseudogenic. Alongside the repertoire data, information on donor age, sex, ethnicity and CMV serostatus was compiled. In a later genetic analysis, genome-wide SNP genotypes for 398 of the 666 donors were used, and that subset was treated as a discovery cohort. All discovery cohort repertoires had been generated on a single sequencing platform. HLA typing included class I and class II loci at four-digit resolution. The number of donors typed differed by locus, with 629-630 for A, B, C, DRB1 and DQB1, more than 500 for DQA1, 600 to 610 for DPA1, and some 440 for DPB1. Five DR-DQ haplotypes were handled as single units for association and clustering because linkage in the cohort was strong. Among some 400 genotyped donors of the cohort, an average of around 240,000 unique TCR beta nucleotide sequences were sequenced per donor, roughly 20% of them non-productive.

Libraries were built with the immunoSEQ multiplex PCR assay. For the multiplex PCR, a mixture combining 60 forward primers for TCR Vbeta segments and 13 reverse primers for TCR Jbeta segments was used. The CDR3 region of rearranged TCR beta genes was amplified from genomic DNA with a multiplex PCR assay. The amplified TCR beta libraries were sequenced on the Illumina HiSeq System as 87-base-pair reads. In the paper's pipeline: Across the 640 or so repertoires, a later analysis counted 80 million or so unique TCR beta chains, some 11 million of which were shared by at least two donors. Raw reads were error-corrected and collapsed into unique sequences by a nearest-neighbor algorithm in which closely related sequences were merged to remove PCR and sequencing errors. To assign V, D and J gene segments, CDR3 sequences were aligned to IMGT reference sequences. For a sequence to be retained, a match of at least six nucleotides was required to both a V gene segment and a J gene segment. Rearrangements were classified as productive when the CDR3 lacked stop codons and remained in frame with V and J, and all other rearrangements were classified as non-productive. Following IMGT convention, CDR3 was defined as the stretch from the second conserved V-encoded cysteine to the conserved J-encoded phenylalanine. The earlier analysis of 500 to 750 of the donors excluded any sequence lacking an unambiguous match to a single V gene segment. An earlier analysis of approximately 590 of the donors classified V segments as functional when productive rearrangements were above 56.7% and as segregating when the standard deviation between donors was above 5%. A statistical classification framework was developed to diagnose cytomegalovirus status using the catalog of TCR beta chain sequences. V and J gene assignment, in a later analysis, came from comparing TCR nucleotide sequences with IMGT/GENE-DB human TR gene sequences. Using the TCRdist pipeline, a later analysis assigned CDR3 sequences along with most-parsimonious VDJ recombination scenarios. In a later analysis, every TCR beta chain was defined by the combination of its CDR3 amino acid sequence and its V-gene family, and reads without a unique V-gene family were dropped. As a way to deal with suspected cross-contamination and a sequencing artifact, a later analysis dropped more than 500 nucleotide sequences that were highly shared and had low generation probability. In a later analysis, a clonal expansion index for each public chain was calculated from normalized within-repertoire ranks of inferred template counts. Generation probabilities in a later analysis came from a VDJ recombination model fitted to out-of-frame rearrangements, and those results were checked against IGoR. In a later analysis, hypergeometric tests were used to score TCR-TCR, TCR-HLA and TCR-CMV co-occurrence, with a repertoire-size bias correction applied to TCR pairs. To estimate false discovery rates, a later analysis permuted the HLA or CMV assignments 20 times. A later analysis grouped co-occurring TCRs with DBSCAN, adding TCRdist sequence similarity when clustering within HLA-allele-positive subsets. Repertoires with fewer than 30,000 or more than 120,000 public chains were left out of co-occurrence clustering, as were roughly five repertoires with anomalous nucleotide sharing. TCRdb carries this immuneACCESS record with in-frame sequences only. Its versions omit some clonotypes, under half of them owing to an unresolved V gene in the studies checked, with the rest unexplained. The DNA gave D and trimming, while V, J and clone size come from that table. The sample table contains some 100,000 clones; only one count was recorded for roughly 71% of them. 5.4% of the sample goes to the ten largest clones.

From its cysteine to its phenylalanine, the CDR3 spans 18 amino acids. The CDR3 DNA has 54 bases and is translated from base 1. CDR1 and CDR2, looked up from the germline V gene (reference sequence), are GTSNPN and SVGIG. The V end gives up 4 bases and the J end 3 bases, leaving 15 bases in the junction not matched to a gene. The cohort was made up of 650 to 700 healthy bone marrow donors. At the time of sampling, all cohort members were nominally healthy, though unrecorded immune exposures were likely present. The donor tested CMV seropositive, placing the donor among the approximately 290 seropositive members of the cohort. A peripheral blood sample was collected from each donor, and TCR beta sequencing was performed on peripheral blood mononuclear cells. Genomic DNA extraction from the blood cell samples was performed with the Qiagen DNeasy Blood Extraction Kit. Study-wide conclusions, independent of this receptor: V-gene and J-gene trimming of TCR beta chains was associated with a missense DCLRE1C variant in a later genetic analysis, and the association was replicated in an independent cohort. According to the authors, the approach could potentially be generalized to other disease states and immunological phenotypes. According to a later analysis, parvovirus B19, influenza, CMV and Epstein-Barr virus appeared linked to several top co-occurrence clusters. Because HLA typing was unavailable for some donors at each locus, only the typed subset was used in association tests. The classifier was reported to diagnose cytomegalovirus status with high specificity and sensitivity in both the original cohort and the validation cohort. Correlated functional status among segregating V segments might reflect linkage disequilibrium, but an unknown experimental factor could not be ruled out. A group of highly shared sequence variants was considered likely to be a technical artifact of the sequencing pipeline. Some IMGT-functional V segments, including TRBV6-2 and TRBV6-3, could not be distinguished by the 87-base-pair reads and were therefore excluded. Assigning TCR associations to individual alleles was difficult when HLA alleles, especially DR and DQ, strongly co-occurred. A later analysis associated some 17,000 TCR beta sequences with specific HLA alleles at a false discovery rate of 0.05. Most TCR sequences were seen in very few donors, while some public TCRs were found in many individuals. In a later genetic analysis, fewer N-insertions in productive TCRs were reported among donors in an Asian-associated ancestry cluster than the roughly 700-donor mean. For the cohort, immune exposure information was limited to CMV serostatus. In a later analysis, TCR association rates were found to vary across HLA loci, with the most associated TCRs seen for DRB1 alleles and the fewest for HLA-C alleles. The study listed 150 to 200 TCR beta chains as associated with cytomegalovirus. Because counts were too low, roughly 18 rarely observed V segments, including chromosome 9 orphons, were left out of the earlier analysis of about 620 of the donors. Compared with equally common non-associated chains, HLA-associated TCR beta chains in a later analysis were more clonally expanded and had lower generation probabilities. An earlier analysis of some 560 of the donors showed that most TCR beta V segments appeared in productive rearrangements either about 87% or about 30% of the time, which broadly matched IMGT annotations. Sequencing depth was assumed to be roughly uniform across donors in the presence/absence analyses, though that assumption may not hold. Three of the identified cytomegalovirus-associated TCR beta chains were confirmed in vitro to be specific for cytomegalovirus antigens. In this cohort, only TCR beta chains were sequenced, and detectable features were limited by the absence of alpha or paired-chain data. In a later analysis, most CMV-associated TCR beta chains were found to appear HLA-restricted, with HLA associations seemingly driven largely by CMV exposure. A further reported finding was that TCR beta sequences accurately predicted the HLA-A and HLA-B alleles for most subjects in the first cohort.

This clonotype originated in a woman in her seventies in good health and CMV-seropositive. The material sequenced was PBMCs. The rearranged chain carries TRBV30 and TRBJ2-7; TRBD2 matches 13 bases in the middle. The CDR3 here reads CAWTTALTSGGSIYEQYF. The sequenced DNA: TGTGCCTGGACCACCGCCCTGACTAGCGGGGGGTCCATCTACGAGCAGTACTTC.